The text below deals with one T cell receptor (beta chain). Its antigen is not identified. Building of the TCR beta libraries involved iRepertoire HTBI primers and Arm-PCR of CDR3 regions. Per the original methods: The samples yielded 62 TRBV and more than twelve TRBJ segments. Via MiXCR, TCRdb re-called the multiplex PCR reads, giving one row per CDR3 protein. The V and J calls reflect TCRdb's pipeline rather than the authors' work. The table records about 470,000 distinct CDR3 sequences, around 20% of them present only once. These data belong to a study of regulatory T cells in long-lasting Graves disease. The study's findings and limits: Accuracy might have suffered from few samples.

Time point reported: persistent/refractory GD, antithyroid drugs over 5 years with positive TRAb. Researchers made the TCR library from RNA that was extracted from PBMCs. American Thyroid Association guidelines defined Graves' disease diagnosis. The CDR3 runs to 14 residues. Germline V lookup: CDR1 SNHLY, CDR2 FYNNEI. V lost 7 bases to trimming and J lost 2 bases, with 15 bases between them. The receptor comes from a female donor with Graves disease. The material was peripheral blood mononuclear cells (PBMCs), obtained when the disease was refractory, from a patient treated with antithyroid drugs. The rearrangement links TRBV2 to TRBJ2-7, with D possibly being TRBD2 (5 bases). CDR3 protein: CASNDPGTTYEQYF. The CDR3 nucleotides read TGTGCCAGCAACGACCCGGGAACAACCTACGAGCAGTACTTC. Combining the CDR3 with reference TRBV2 and TRBJ2-7 gives the whole variable domain EPEVTQTPSHQVTQMGQEVILRCVPISNHLYFYWYRQILGQKVEFLVSFYNNEISEKSEIFDDQFSVERPDGSNFTLKIRSTKLEDSAMYFCASNDPGTTYEQYFGPGTRLTVT.